This T cell receptor beta chain was documented in a study of tumor-infiltrating lymphocytes in localized non-small cell lung cancer (dated by TCRdb to the early 2020s). Regarding the complete study: Patients whose samples were collected after neoadjuvant chemotherapy, as well as both smokers and never-smokers and several histologies, were included in the cohort. A total of some 50 patients were included in the paired tumor versus uninvolved lung comparison of immunoSEQ T-cell fraction. The same patients underwent several integrated assays, with TCR sequencing performed together with flow cytometry, multiplex immunofluorescence, RNA-seq, exome sequencing and proteomics. In total, the ICON cohort was made up of 150 or so surgical patients who had localized non-small cell lung cancer and whose tumors were resected. From each patient came resected tumor tissue plus uninvolved lung tissue from that same patient, and the uninvolved lung tissue was described as non-adjacent to the tumor. Summary of the overall study and its limitations: Recurrence-free survival showed no association with tumor T-cell fraction from TCR sequencing (p = 0.61). TCR-derived T-cell fraction did not differ between the flow cytometry-defined immunotypes IM1 (good prognosis) and IM2 (poor prognosis). Because different assays used different pieces of the same tissue, intratumor heterogeneity could not be separated from technical variation. Consistent with immunofluorescence CD3 counts, TCRbeta sequencing supported greater T cell infiltration in tumors than in uninvolved lung tissue. Since assay coverage differed from patient to patient depending on how much tissue was available, TCR sequencing was done for only a subset of the cohort.

Patient enrollment in ICON started in early 2016, and the final patient was enrolled in 2018. A subcohort of under 90 patients provided fresh tumor and matched uninvolved tissue for in-depth immune analyses, with TCR sequencing among those analyses. No cell sorting was done, and TCR sequencing was instead run on DNA isolated from bulk tissue. V and J are trimmed by 1 base and 3 bases, and the gene matches miss 6 bases of the junction. The CDR3 sequence holds 15 residues, the cysteine and phenylalanine included. This entry keeps only the CDR3 DNA: 45 bases, framed from base 1. In the germline V gene (reference sequence), CDR1 corresponds to SEHNR and CDR2 to FQNEAQ. The T-cell fraction in tumor and uninvolved lung tissue was obtained from TCR sequencing using the immunoSEQ assay. Regarding the original processing steps: For survival analysis, patients were split into high (upper tertile) and low (lower two tertiles) T-cell fraction groups and compared by log-rank test. Paired tumor versus uninvolved lung differences in T-cell fraction were tested with a signed-rank test. TCRdb limited this immuneACCESS table to in-frame rearrangements with V and J called. A share of clones is missing; checked studies link under half to unresolved V genes, and the rest is unexplained. V and J calls and clone size follow that table, whereas D and trimming were derived from the DNA. This sample has 9,500 to 10,000 clones in its table, and around 73% of those were observed once. The ten largest clones add up to roughly 10% of the sample.

In the case of this clone: This receptor's antigen is unknown. It has no much larger one-base neighbor in the sample; base qualities were not kept.

The rearranged chain carries TRBV7-9 and TRBJ2-7; 7 junctional bases match TRBD1. The sequence came from a human donor with non-small cell lung cancer. Source material: lung tumor tissue. Here the CDR3 is given as CASSLGGQINYEQYF. The sequenced DNA: TGTGCCAGCAGCTTAGGGGGACAGATTAACTACGAGCAGTACTTC.